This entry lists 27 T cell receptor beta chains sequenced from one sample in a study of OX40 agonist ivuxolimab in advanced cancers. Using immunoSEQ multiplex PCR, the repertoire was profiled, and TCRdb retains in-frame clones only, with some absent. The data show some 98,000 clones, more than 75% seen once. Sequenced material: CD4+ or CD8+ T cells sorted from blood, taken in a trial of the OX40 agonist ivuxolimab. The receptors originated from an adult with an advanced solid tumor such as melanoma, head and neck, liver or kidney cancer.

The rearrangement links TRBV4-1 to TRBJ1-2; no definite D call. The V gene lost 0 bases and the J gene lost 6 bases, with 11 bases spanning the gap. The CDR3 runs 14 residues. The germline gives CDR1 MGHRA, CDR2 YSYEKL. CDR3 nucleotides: TGCGCCAGCAGCCAAGACCCGGGTACCAATGGCTACACCTTC. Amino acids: CASSQDPGTNGYTF.

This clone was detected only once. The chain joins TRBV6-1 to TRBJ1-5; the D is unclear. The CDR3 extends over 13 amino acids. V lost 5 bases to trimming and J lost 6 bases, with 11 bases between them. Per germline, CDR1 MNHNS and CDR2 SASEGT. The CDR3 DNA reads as TGTGCCAGCAGTCTATTAGGGCGTCAGCCCCAGCATTTT. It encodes CASSLLGRQPQHF.

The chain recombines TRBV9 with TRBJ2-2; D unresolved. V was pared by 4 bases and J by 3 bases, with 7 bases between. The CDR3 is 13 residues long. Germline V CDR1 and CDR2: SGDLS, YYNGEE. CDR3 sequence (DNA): TGTGCCAGCAGCTCCCGGGACACCGGGGAGCTGTTTTTT. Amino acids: CASSSRDTGELFF.

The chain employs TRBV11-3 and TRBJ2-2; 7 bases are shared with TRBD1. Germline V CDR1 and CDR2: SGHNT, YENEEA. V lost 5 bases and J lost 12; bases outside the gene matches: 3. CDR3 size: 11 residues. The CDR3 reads CASSKDRKLFF. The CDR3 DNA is TGTGCCAGCAGCAAGGACAGGAAGCTGTTTTTT.

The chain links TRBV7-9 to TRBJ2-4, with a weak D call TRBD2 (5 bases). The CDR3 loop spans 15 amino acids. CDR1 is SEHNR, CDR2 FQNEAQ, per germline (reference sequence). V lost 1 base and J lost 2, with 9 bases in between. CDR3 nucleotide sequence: TGTGCCAGCAGCTTAGTCGCTAGCTCCAAAAACATTCAGTACTTC. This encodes CASSLVASSKNIQYF.

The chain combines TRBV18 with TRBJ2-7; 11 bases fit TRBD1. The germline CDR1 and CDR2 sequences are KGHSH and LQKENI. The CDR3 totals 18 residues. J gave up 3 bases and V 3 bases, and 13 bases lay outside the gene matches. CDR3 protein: CASSPRRGQGVMDYEQYF. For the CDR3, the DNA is TGTGCCAGCTCACCCCGACGGGGACAGGGGGTAATGGACTACGAGCAGTACTTC.

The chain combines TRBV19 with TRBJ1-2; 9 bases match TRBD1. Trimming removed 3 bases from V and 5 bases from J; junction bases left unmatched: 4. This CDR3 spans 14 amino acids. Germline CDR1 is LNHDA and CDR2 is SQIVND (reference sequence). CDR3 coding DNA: TGTGCCAGTAGTATCTACGACAGGGGGTATGGCTACACCTTC. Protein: CASSIYDRGYGYTF.

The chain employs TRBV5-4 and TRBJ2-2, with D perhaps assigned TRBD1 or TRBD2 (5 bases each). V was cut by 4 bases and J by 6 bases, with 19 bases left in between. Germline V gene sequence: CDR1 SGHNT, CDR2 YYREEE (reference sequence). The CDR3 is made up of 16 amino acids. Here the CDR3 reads CASSPPGPGVAGELFF. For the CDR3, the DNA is TGTGCCAGCAGCCCGCCGGGGCCCGGGGTGGCCGGGGAGCTGTTTTTT.

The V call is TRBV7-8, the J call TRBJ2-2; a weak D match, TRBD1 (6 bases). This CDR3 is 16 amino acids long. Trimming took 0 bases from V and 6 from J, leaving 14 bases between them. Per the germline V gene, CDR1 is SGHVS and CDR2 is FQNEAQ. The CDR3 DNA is TGTGCCAGCAGCTTAGCGCCAAGGGGGAATGCCGGGGAGCTGTTTTTT. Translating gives CASSLAPRGNAGELFF.

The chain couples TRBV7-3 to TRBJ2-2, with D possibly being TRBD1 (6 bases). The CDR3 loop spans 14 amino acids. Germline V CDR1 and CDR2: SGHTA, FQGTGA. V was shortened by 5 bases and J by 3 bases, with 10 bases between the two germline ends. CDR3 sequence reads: CASSAHRDTGELFF. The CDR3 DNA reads TGTGCCAGCAGCGCCCACAGGGACACCGGGGAGCTGTTTTTT.

CDR3 amino acids: CASSQGVIGKLNQPQHF. CDR3 in DNA: TGCGCCAGCAGCCAGGGGGTTATAGGGAAATTGAATCAGCCCCAGCATTTT. The rearrangement links TRBV4-1 to TRBJ1-5, with TRBD1 as a possible D gene (5 bases). Germline CDR1 is MGHRA and CDR2 is YSYEKL. Trimming left V 3 bases short and J 4 bases short, with 19 bases between. This CDR3 is built from 17 residues.

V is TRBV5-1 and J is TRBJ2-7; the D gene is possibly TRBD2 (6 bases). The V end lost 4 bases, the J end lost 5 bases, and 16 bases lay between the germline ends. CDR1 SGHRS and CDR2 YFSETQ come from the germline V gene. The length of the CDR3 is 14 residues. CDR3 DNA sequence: TGCGCCAGCAGCCTTGGGGGGAACCCTAACGAGCAGTACTTC. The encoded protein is CASSLGGNPNEQYF.

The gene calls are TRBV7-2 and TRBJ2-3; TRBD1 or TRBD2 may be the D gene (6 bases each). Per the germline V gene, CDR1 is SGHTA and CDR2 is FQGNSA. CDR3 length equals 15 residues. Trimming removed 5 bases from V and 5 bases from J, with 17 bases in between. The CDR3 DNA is TGTGCCAGCAGCAAATGGGGGGCATTGAAAGATACGCAGTATTTT. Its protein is CASSKWGALKDTQYF.

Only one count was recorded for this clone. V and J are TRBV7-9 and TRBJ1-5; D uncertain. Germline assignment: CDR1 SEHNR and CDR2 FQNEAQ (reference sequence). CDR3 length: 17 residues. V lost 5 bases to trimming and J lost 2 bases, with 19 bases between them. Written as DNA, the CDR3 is TGTGCCAGCAGCCGGTTACTCAACGGCGTCGGCAATCAGCCCCAGCATTTT. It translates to CASSRLLNGVGNQPQHF.

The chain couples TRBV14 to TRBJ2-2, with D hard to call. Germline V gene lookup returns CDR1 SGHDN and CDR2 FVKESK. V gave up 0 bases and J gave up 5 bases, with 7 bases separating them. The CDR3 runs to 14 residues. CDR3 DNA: TGTGCCAGCAGCCAAGATGGTCCGACCGGGGAGCTGTTTTTT. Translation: CASSQDGPTGELFF.

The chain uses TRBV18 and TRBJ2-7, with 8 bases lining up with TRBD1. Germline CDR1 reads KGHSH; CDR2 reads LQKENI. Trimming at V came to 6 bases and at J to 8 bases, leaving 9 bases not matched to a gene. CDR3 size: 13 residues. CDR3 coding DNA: TGTGCCAGCTCGCCGGGACAGGTACCCCAGCAGTACTTC. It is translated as CASSPGQVPQQYF.

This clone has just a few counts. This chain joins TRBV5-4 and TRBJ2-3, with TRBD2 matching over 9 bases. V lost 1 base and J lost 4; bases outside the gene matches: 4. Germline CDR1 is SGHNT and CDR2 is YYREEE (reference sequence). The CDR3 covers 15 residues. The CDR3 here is CASSLTRGGSDTQYF. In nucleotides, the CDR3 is TGTGCCAGCAGCTTGACGCGGGGGGGCTCAGATACGCAGTATTTT. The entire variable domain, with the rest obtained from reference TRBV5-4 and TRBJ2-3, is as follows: ETGVTQSPTHLIKTRGQQVTLRCSSQSGHNTVSWYQQALGQGPQFIFQYYREEENGRGNFPPRFSGLQFPNYSSELNVNALELDDSALYLCASSLTRGGSDTQYFGPGTRLTVL.

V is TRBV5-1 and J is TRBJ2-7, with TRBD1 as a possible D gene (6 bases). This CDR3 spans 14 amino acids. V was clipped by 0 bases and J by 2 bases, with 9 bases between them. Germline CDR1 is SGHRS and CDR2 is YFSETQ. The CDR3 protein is CASSLDRDTYEQYF. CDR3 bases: TGCGCCAGCAGCTTGGACAGGGATACCTACGAGCAGTACTTC.

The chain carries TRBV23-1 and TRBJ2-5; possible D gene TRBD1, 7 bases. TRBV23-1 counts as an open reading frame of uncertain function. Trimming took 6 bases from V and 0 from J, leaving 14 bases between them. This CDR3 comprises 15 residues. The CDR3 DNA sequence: TGCGCCAGCAGCTGCCTCAGGGGGGACCAAGAGACCCAGTACTTC. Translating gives CASSCLRGDQETQYF.

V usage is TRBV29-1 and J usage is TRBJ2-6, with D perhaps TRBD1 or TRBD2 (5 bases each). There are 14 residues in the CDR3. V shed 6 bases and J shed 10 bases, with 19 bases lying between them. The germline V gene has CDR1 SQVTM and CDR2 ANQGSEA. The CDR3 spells CSVSVGARGNVLTF. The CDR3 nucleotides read TGCAGCGTGTCCGTCGGGGCCCGAGGGAACGTCCTGACTTTC. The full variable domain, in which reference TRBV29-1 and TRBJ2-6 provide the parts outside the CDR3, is SAVISQKPSRDICQRGTSLTIQCQVDSQVTMMFWYRQQPGQSLTLIATANQGSEATYESGFVIDKFPISRPNLTFSTLTVSNMSPEDSSIYLCSVSVGARGNVLTFGAGSRLTVL.

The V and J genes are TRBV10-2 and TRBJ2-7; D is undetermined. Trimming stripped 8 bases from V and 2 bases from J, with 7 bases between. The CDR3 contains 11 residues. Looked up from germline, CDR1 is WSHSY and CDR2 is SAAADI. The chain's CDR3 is CASSPAYEQYF. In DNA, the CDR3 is TGCGCCAGCTCTCCCGCCTACGAGCAGTACTTC.

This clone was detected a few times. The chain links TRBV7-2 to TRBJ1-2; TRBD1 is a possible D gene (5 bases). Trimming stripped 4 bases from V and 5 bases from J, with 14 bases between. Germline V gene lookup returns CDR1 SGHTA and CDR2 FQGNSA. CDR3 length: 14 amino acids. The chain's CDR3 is CASSSQTGGYGYTF. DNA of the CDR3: TGTGCCAGCAGCTCTCAAACGGGGGGGTATGGCTACACCTTC.

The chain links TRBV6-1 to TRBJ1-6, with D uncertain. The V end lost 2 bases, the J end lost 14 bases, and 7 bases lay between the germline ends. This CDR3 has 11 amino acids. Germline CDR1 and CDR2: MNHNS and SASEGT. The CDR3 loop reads CASSEPSALHF. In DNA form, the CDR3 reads TGTGCCAGCAGTGAACCCTCAGCCCTCCACTTT.

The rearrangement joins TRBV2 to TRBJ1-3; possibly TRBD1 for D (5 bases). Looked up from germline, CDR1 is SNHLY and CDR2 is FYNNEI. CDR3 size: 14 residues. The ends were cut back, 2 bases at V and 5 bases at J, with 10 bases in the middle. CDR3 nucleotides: TGTGCCAGCAGTGAAATGGCAGGGCGAAACACCATATATTTT. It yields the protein CASSEMAGRNTIYF. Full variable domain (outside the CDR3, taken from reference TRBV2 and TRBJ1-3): EPEVTQTPSHQVTQMGQEVILRCVPISNHLYFYWYRQILGQKVEFLVSFYNNEISEKSEIFDDQFSVERPDGSNFTLKIRSTKLEDSAMYFCASSEMAGRNTIYFGEGSWLTVV.

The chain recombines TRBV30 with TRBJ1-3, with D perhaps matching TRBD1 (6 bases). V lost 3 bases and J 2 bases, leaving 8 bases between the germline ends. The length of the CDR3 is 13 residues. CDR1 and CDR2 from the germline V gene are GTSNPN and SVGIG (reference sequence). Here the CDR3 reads CAWSRGTGNTIYF. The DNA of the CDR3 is TGTGCCTGGAGCAGGGGCACTGGAAACACCATATATTTT.

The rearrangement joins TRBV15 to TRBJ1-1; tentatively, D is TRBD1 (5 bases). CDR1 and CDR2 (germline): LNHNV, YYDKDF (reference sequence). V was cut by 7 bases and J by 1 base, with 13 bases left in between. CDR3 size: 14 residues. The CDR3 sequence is CATTRAARNTEAFF. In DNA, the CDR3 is TGTGCCACCACCAGGGCCGCGCGGAACACTGAAGCTTTCTTT.

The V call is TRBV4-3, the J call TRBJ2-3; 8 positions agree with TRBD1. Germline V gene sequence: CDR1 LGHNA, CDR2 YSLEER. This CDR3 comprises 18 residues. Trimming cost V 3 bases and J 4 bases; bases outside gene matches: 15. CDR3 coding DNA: TGCGCCAGCAGCCACATCCCTCTTCCCGGACAGGGATCAGATACGCAGTATTTT. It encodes CASSHIPLPGQGSDTQYF.